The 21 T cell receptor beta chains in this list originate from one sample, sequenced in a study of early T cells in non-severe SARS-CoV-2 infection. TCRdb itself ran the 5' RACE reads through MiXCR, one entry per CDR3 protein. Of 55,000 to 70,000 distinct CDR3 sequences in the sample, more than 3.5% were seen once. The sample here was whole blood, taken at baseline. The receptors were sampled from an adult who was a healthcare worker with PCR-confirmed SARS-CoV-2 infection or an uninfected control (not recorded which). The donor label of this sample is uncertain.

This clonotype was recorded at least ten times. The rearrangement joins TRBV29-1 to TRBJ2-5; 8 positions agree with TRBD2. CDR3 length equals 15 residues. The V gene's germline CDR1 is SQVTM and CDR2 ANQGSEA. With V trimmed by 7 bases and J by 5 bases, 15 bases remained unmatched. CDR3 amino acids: CSGVPVAGGFETQYF. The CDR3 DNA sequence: TGCAGCGGGGTCCCGGTGGCGGGGGGCTTCGAGACCCAGTACTTC.

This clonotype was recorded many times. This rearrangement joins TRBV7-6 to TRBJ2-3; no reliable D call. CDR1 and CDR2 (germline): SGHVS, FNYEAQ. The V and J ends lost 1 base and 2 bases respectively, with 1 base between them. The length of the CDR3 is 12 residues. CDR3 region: CASSLDTDTQYF. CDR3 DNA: TGTGCCAGCAGCTTAGACACAGATACGCAGTATTTT.

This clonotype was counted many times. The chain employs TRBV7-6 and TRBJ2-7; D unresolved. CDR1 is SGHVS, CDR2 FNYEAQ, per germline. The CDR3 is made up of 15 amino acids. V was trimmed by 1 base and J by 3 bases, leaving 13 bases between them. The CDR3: CASSLVCLQNYEQYF. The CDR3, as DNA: TGTGCCAGCAGCTTAGTTTGCCTACAAAACTACGAGCAGTACTTC.

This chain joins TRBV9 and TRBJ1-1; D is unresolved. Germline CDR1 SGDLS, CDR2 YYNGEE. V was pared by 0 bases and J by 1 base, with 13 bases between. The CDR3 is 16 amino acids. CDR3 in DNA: TGTGCCAGCAGCGTAGCTTTGTCAGCGTCGAACACTGAAGCTTTCTTT. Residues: CASSVALSASNTEAFF.

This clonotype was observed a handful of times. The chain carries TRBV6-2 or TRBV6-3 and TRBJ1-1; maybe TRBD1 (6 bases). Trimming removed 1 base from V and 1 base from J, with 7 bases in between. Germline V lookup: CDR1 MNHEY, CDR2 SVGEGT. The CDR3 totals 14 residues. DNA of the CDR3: TGTGCCAGCAGTTACTTGGGACAGAACACTGAAGCTTTCTTT. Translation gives CASSYLGQNTEAFF.

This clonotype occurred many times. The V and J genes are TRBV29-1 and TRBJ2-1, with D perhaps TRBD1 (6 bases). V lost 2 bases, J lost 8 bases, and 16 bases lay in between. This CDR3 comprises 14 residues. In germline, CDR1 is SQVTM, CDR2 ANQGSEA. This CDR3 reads CSVESGVVVDEQFF. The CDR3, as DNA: TGCAGCGTTGAATCAGGGGTCGTTGTCGATGAGCAGTTCTTC.

The CDR3 DNA reads as TGTGCCAGCAGCGTAGGGGGCGACAATTCACCCCTCCACTTT. The encoded protein is CASSVGGDNSPLHF. This chain uses TRBV6-5 with TRBJ1-6, with 7 bases matching TRBD1. After removal of 6 bases from V and 7 bases from J, the junction contained 6 bases not matched to a gene. Per the germline V gene, CDR1 is MNHEY and CDR2 is SVGAGI. The CDR3 sequence is 14 residues long.

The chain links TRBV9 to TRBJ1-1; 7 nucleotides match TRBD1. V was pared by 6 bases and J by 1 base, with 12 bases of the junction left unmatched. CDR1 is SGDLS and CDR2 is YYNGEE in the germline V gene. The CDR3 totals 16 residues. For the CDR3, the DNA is TGTGCCAGCATGCCATGGGAGGGGGCTAAGAACACTGAAGCTTTCTTT. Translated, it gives CASMPWEGAKNTEAFF.

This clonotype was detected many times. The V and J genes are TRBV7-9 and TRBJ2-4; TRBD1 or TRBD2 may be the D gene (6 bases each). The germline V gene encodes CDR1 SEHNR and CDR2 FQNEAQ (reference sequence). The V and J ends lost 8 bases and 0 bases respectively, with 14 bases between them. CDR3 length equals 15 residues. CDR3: CASSVGGLAKNIQYF. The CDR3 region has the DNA TGTGCCAGCTCCGTGGGGGGCCTAGCCAAAAACATTCAGTACTTC.

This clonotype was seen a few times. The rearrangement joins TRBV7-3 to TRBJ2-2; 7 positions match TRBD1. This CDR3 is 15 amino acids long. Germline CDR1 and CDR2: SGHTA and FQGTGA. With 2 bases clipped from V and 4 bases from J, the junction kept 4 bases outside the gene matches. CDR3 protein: CASSLRDRLTGELFF. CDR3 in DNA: TGTGCCAGCAGCTTACGGGACAGACTCACCGGGGAGCTGTTTTTT.

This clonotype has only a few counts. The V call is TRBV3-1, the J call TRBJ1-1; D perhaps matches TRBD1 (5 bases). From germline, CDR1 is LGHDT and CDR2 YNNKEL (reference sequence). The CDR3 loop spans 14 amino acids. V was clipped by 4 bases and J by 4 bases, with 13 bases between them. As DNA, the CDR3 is TGTGCCAGCAGCCCTTCGGGGCGGCCCACTGAAGCTTTCTTT. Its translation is CASSPSGRPTEAFF.

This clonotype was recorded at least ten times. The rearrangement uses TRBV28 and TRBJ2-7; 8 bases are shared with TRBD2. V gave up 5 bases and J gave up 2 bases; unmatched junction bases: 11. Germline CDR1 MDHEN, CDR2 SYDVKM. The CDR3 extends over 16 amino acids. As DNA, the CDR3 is TGTGCCAGCAGTCCCGGTGGGGTAGCGGGGCCCTACGAGCAGTACTTC. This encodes CASSPGGVAGPYEQYF.

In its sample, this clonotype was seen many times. Here the CDR3 reads CASSFWRIQETQYF. DNA for the CDR3: TGTGCCAGCAGTTTTTGGCGGATCCAAGAGACCCAGTACTTC. The rearrangement joins TRBV12-3 or TRBV12-4 to TRBJ2-5; D gene uncertain. The CDR3 is made up of 14 amino acids. V dropped 3 bases and J dropped 1 base, with 9 bases sitting between them.

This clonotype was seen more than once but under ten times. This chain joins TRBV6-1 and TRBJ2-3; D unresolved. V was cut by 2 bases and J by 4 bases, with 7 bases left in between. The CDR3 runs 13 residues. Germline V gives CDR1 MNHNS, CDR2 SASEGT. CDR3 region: CASSERPPDTQYF. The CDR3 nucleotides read TGTGCCAGCAGTGAACGTCCCCCAGATACGCAGTATTTT.

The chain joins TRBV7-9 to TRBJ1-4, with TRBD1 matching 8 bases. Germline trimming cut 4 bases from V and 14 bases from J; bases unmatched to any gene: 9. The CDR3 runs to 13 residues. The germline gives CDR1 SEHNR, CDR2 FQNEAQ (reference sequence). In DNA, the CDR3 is TGTGCCAGCAGCTCCCCACAGGGGGGTAATCTGTTTTTT. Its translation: CASSSPQGGNLFF.

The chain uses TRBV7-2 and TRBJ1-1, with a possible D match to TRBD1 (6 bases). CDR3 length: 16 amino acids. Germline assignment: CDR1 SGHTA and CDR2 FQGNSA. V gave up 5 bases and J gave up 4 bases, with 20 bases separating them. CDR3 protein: CASSTGRGEAGTEAFF. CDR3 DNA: TGTGCCAGCAGCACAGGGAGGGGGGAGGCGGGCACTGAAGCTTTCTTT.

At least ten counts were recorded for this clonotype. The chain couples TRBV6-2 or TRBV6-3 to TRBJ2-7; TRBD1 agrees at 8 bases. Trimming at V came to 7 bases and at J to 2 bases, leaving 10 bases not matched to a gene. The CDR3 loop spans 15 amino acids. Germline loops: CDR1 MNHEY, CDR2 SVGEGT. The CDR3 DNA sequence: TGTGCCAGCACCATCCAGACAGGGGCAACCTACGAGCAGTACTTC. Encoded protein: CASTIQTGATYEQYF.

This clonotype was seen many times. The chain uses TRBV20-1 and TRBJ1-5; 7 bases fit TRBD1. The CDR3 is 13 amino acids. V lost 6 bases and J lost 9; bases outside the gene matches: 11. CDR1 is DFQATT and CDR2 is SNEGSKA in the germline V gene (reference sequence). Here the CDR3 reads CSAPGQAEGPQHF. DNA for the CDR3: TGCAGTGCCCCCGGACAGGCCGAAGGGCCCCAGCATTTT.

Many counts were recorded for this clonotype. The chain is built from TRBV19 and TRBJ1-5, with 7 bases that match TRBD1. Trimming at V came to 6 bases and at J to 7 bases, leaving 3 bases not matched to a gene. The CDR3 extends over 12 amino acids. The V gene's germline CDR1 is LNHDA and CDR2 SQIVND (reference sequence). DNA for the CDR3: TGTGCCAGTAGCCACAGGGGCCAGCCCCAGCATTTT. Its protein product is CASSHRGQPQHF.

Written as DNA, the CDR3 is TGCAGCGTTGCGTCTTGGGGGAATCCGCAGTATTTT. Encoded protein: CSVASWGNPQYF. This chain links TRBV29-1 with TRBJ2-3, with D perhaps being TRBD1 or TRBD2 (5 bases each). V was clipped by 4 bases and J by 10 bases, with 15 bases between them. Germline V gene sequence: CDR1 SQVTM, CDR2 ANQGSEA. The CDR3 length is 12 residues.

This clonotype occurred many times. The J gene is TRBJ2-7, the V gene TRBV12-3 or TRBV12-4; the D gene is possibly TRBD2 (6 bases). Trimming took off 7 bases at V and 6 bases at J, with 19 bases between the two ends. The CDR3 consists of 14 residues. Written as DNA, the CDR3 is TGTGCCAGCACTTTGAGAGGGACTGCTTCCGAGCAGTACTTC. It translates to CASTLRGTASEQYF.